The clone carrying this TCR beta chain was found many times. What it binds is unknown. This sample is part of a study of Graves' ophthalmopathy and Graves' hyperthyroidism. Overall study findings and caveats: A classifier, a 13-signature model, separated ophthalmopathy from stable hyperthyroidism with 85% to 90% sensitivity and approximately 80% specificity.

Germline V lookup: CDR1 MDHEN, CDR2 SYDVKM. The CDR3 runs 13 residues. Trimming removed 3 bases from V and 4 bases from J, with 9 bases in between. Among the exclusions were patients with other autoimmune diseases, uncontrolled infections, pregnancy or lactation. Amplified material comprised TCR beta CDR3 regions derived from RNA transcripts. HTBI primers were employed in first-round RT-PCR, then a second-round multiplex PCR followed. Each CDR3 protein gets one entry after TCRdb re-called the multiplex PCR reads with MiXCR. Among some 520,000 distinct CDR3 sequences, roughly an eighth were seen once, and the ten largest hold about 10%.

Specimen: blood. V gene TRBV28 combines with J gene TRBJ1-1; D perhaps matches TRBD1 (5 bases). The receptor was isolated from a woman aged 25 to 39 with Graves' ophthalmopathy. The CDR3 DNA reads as TGTGCCAGCAGTTTCCCCGGGGCCACTGAAGCTTTCTTT. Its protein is CASSFPGATEAFF. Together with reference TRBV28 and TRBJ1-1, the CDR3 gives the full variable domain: DVKVTQSSRYLVKRTGEKVFLECVQDMDHENMFWYRQDPGLGLRLIYFSYDVKMKEKGDIPEGYSVSREKKERFSLILESASTNQTSMYLCASSFPGATEAFFGQGTRLTVV.